The 21 T cell receptor beta chains reported below all come from one sample, sequenced in a study of blood T cell repertoires in COVID-19. Assay used: immunoSEQ multiplex PCR; TCRdb lists only in-frame clones, some missing. Here the sample spans 220,000 or so clones, around 82% being singletons. Sequenced material: peripheral blood. These receptors were taken from a woman aged 55 to 70 with acute or convalescent COVID-19.

This clone was observed once. The chain has TRBV28 and TRBJ2-1; 9 bases are shared with TRBD1. V shed 6 bases and J 5 bases; nucleotides not matched to a gene: 2. CDR1 and CDR2 from the germline V gene are MDHEN and SYDVKM. This CDR3 has 13 residues. CDR3 nucleotides: TGTGCCAGCAGGGACAGGGGAGACAATGAGCAGTTCTTC. Its translation is CASRDRGDNEQFF. The variable domain in full, with the rest retrieved from reference TRBV28 and TRBJ2-1, is DVKVTQSSRYLVKRTGEKVFLECVQDMDHENMFWYRQDPGLGLRLIYFSYDVKMKEKGDIPEGYSVSREKKERFSLILESASTNQTSMYLCASRDRGDNEQFFGPGTRLTVL.

The chain has TRBV2 and TRBJ2-7; 11 bases are a match to TRBD1. The germline gives CDR1 SNHLY, CDR2 FYNNEI. CDR3 size: 14 residues. Germline trimming cut 6 bases from V and 7 bases from J; bases unmatched to any gene: 8. The CDR3 sequence is CASSGGQGAREQYF. CDR3 nucleotides: TGTGCCAGCAGCGGAGGACAGGGGGCGCGGGAGCAGTACTTC.

This sequence joins TRBV18 and TRBJ1-1; TRBD1 is a possible D gene (5 bases). V dropped 6 bases and J dropped 0 bases, with 17 bases sitting between them. The CDR3 has 16 amino acids. The germline V gene encodes CDR1 KGHSH and CDR2 LQKENI. CDR3 protein: CASSGGAPAVNTEAFF. CDR3 nucleotides: TGTGCCAGCTCGGGCGGGGCCCCTGCGGTGAACACTGAAGCTTTCTTT. The full variable domain, its missing parts supplied by reference TRBV18 and TRBJ1-1, is NAGVMQNPRHLVRRRGQEARLRCSPMKGHSHVYWYRQLPEEGLKFMVYLQKENIIDESGMPKERFSAEFPKEGPSILRIQQVVRGDSAAYFCASSGGAPAVNTEAFFGQGTRLTVV.

This chain uses TRBV7-3 with TRBJ2-3, with 10 bases aligning to TRBD2. After removal of 4 bases from V and 7 bases from J, the junction contained 8 bases not matched to a gene. Germline assignment: CDR1 SGHTA and CDR2 FQGTGA. The CDR3 is 15 amino acids. The CDR3, as DNA: TGTGCCAGCAGCTCAACTAGCGGGAAAGGGAATACGCAGTATTTT. Translation: CASSSTSGKGNTQYF. Full variable domain (rest looked up from reference TRBV7-3 and TRBJ2-3): GAGVSQTPSNKVTEKGKYVELRCDPISGHTALYWYRQSLGQGPEFLIYFQGTGAADDSGLPNDRFFAVRPEGSVSTLKIQRTERGDSAVYLCASSSTSGKGNTQYFGPGTRLTVL.

The rearrangement links TRBV7-2 to TRBJ2-7; 10 nucleotides match TRBD1. Germline trimming cut 5 bases from V and 3 bases from J; bases unmatched to any gene: 10. The CDR3 extends over 16 amino acids. Germline CDR1 reads SGHTA; CDR2 reads FQGNSA. The CDR3 DNA reads as TGTGCCAGCAGCCCTTCTTCCGACAGGGGGCTCTACGAGCAGTACTTC. Amino acids: CASSPSSDRGLYEQYF.

V gene TRBV7-2 combines with J gene TRBJ1-1; TRBD1 matches at 7 bases. With 3 bases clipped from V and 1 base from J, the junction kept 2 bases outside the gene matches. The CDR3 covers 14 residues. Germline V gene data show CDR1 as SGHTA and CDR2 as FQGNSA. The CDR3 DNA reads as TGTGCCAGCAGCTTGGGACAGCGGAACACTGAAGCTTTCTTT. This gives the protein CASSLGQRNTEAFF. The whole variable domain, remainder taken from reference TRBV7-2 and TRBJ1-1, is GAGVSQSPSNKVTEKGKDVELRCDPISGHTALYWYRQSLGQGLEFLIYFQGNSAPDKSGLPSDRFSAERTGGSVSTLTIQRTQQEDSAVYLCASSLGQRNTEAFFGQGTRLTVV.

The chain uses TRBV7-9 and TRBJ1-1, with D hard to call. Germline V gene lookup returns CDR1 SEHNR and CDR2 FQNEAQ (reference sequence). Trimming left V 4 bases short and J 1 base short, with 13 bases between. The CDR3 loop spans 15 amino acids. CDR3 residues: CASSSAGYANTEAFF. CDR3 DNA sequence: TGTGCCAGCAGCTCAGCCGGGTATGCGAACACTGAAGCTTTCTTT. Together with reference TRBV7-9 and TRBJ1-1, the CDR3 gives the full variable domain: DTGVSQNPRHKITKRGQNVTFRCDPISEHNRLYWYRQTLGQGPEFLTYFQNEAQLEKSRLLSDRFSAERPKGSFSTLEIQRTEQGDSAMYLCASSSAGYANTEAFFGQGTRLTVV.

The table lists this clone with a count of one. The rearrangement joins TRBV29-1 to TRBJ2-7; D ambiguous. CDR1 SQVTM and CDR2 ANQGSEA come from the germline V gene. Between the trimmed V and J ends, which lost 3 bases and 3 bases, there was a span of 9 bases. The CDR3 runs to 12 residues. The CDR3 loop is CSVENRDYEQYF. CDR3 DNA: TGCAGCGTTGAGAACAGAGACTACGAGCAGTACTTC.

The chain links TRBV4-1 to TRBJ1-4; a possible D gene is TRBD1 (6 bases). CDR1 is MGHRA and CDR2 is YSYEKL in the germline V gene. Deletions cut 5 bases from V and 5 bases from J, with 15 bases between. This CDR3 comprises 15 residues. This CDR3 reads CASSGQKQLNEKLFF. The CDR3 coding sequence is TGCGCCAGCAGCGGACAGAAACAGCTGAATGAAAAACTGTTTTTT.

J is TRBJ1-1 and V is TRBV19; tentative D call: TRBD1 (5 bases). The CDR3 contains 15 residues. V was clipped by 5 bases and J by 4 bases, with 17 bases between them. Germline lookup yields CDR1 LNHDA and CDR2 SQIVND (reference sequence). CDR3 sequence: CASSGTGWGGTEAFF. DNA of the CDR3: TGTGCCAGTAGTGGCACAGGATGGGGAGGCACTGAAGCTTTCTTT. The variable domain in full, completed from reference TRBV19 and TRBJ1-1, reads DGGITQSPKYLFRKEGQNVTLSCEQNLNHDAMYWYRQDPGQGLRLIYYSQIVNDFQKGDIAEGYSVSREKKESFPLTVTSAQKNPTAFYLCASSGTGWGGTEAFFGQGTRLTVV.

The chain combines TRBV11-3 with TRBJ1-1; 7 bases are shared with TRBD1. The CDR3 contains 16 residues. The trim removed 3 bases at V and 2 bases at J, leaving 9 bases unmatched. In germline, CDR1 is SGHNT, CDR2 YENEEA. CDR3 nucleotide sequence: TGTGCCAGCAGCTTGAGGAGTCAAGGGGGCAACACTGAAGCTTTCTTT. Amino acid sequence: CASSLRSQGGNTEAFF.

This chain links TRBV3-1 (or the pseudogene TRBV3-2) with TRBJ1-5; D might be TRBD1 (5 bases). The CDR3 runs to 19 residues. In germline, CDR1 is LGHDT, CDR2 YNNKEL (reference sequence). The V and J ends lost 0 bases and 0 bases respectively, with 18 bases between them. The CDR3 coding sequence is TGTGCCAGCAGCCAAGATCGGGGGAGGGGTTTTTATAGCAATCAGCCCCAGCATTTT. Translating it yields CASSQDRGRGFYSNQPQHF.

The chain combines TRBV15 with TRBJ1-1, with TRBD1 as a possible D gene (5 bases). Trimming cost V 9 bases and J 5 bases, with 13 bases left between them. CDR1 LNHNV and CDR2 YYDKDF come from the germline V gene (reference sequence). The CDR3 runs to 12 residues. CDR3 in DNA: TGTGCCACTAGGAGGGGAGATACTGAAGCTTTCTTT. Translated, it gives CATRRGDTEAFF. Full variable domain (outside the CDR3, taken from reference TRBV15 and TRBJ1-1): DAMVIQNPRYQVTQFGKPVTLSCSQTLNHNVMYWYQQKSSQAPKLLFHYYDKDFNNEADTPDNFQSRRPNTSFCFLDIRSPGLGDTAMYLCATRRGDTEAFFGQGTRLTVV.

The genes are TRBV2 and TRBJ1-1; weak D call: TRBD1 (5 bases). Trimming pared 1 base from V and 1 base from J, leaving 7 bases between. CDR3 length: 14 amino acids. The germline V gene has CDR1 SNHLY and CDR2 FYNNEI. CDR3 residues: CASSEGRGNTEAFF. The CDR3 bases are TGTGCCAGCAGTGAAGGGAGGGGGAACACTGAAGCTTTCTTT.

The genes are TRBV18 and TRBJ2-1; TRBD2 matches 8 bases. V gave up 3 bases and J gave up 2 bases; unmatched junction bases: 9. This CDR3 is built from 17 residues. Per the germline V gene, CDR1 is KGHSH and CDR2 is LQKENI. The DNA of the CDR3 is TGTGCCAGCTCACCTAAGGGAGCGGGGGCCACCTACAATGAGCAGTTCTTC. This codes for CASSPKGAGATYNEQFF.

J is TRBJ2-5 and V is TRBV3-1 (or the pseudogene TRBV3-2); TRBD2 might be the D (6 bases). Germline-derived CDR1 and CDR2 are LGHDT and YNNKEL (reference sequence). The CDR3 extends over 16 amino acids. Trimming stripped 5 bases from V and 1 base from J, with 17 bases between. CDR3 region: CASSSTAGLGQETQYF. The CDR3 DNA reads as TGTGCCAGCAGCTCAACCGCGGGGTTAGGCCAAGAGACCCAGTACTTC.

The chain joins TRBV7-8 to TRBJ1-3, with D perhaps TRBD1 (6 bases). V was cut by 5 bases and J by 4 bases, with 21 bases left in between. The germline CDR1 and CDR2 sequences are SGHVS and FQNEAQ. The length of the CDR3 is 17 residues. The CDR3 DNA reads TGTGCCAGCAGCATACAAGCTGGACAGACCTGGGGAAACACCATATATTTT. This translates into CASSIQAGQTWGNTIYF.

The V and J genes are TRBV29-1 and TRBJ1-2, with D perhaps TRBD1 (6 bases). CDR1 and CDR2 from the germline V gene are SQVTM and ANQGSEA. V lost 4 bases, J lost 8 bases, and 20 bases lay in between. CDR3 size: 14 residues. The CDR3, as DNA: TGCAGCGTTGTCCGGGGACACCGAACCGGGGGCTACACCTTC. This codes for CSVVRGHRTGGYTF. Looking up the rest from reference TRBV29-1 and TRBJ1-2 gives the full variable domain: SAVISQKPSRDICQRGTSLTIQCQVDSQVTMMFWYRQQPGQSLTLIATANQGSEATYESGFVIDKFPISRPNLTFSTLTVSNMSPEDSSIYLCSVVRGHRTGGYTFGSGTRLTVV.

The chain is built from TRBV9 and TRBJ2-2, with 13 bases fitting TRBD2. The CDR3 sequence is 15 residues long. After removal of 4 bases from V and 6 bases from J, the junction contained 3 bases not matched to a gene. The V gene's germline CDR1 is SGDLS and CDR2 YYNGEE. The chain's CDR3 is CASSQGTSGAGELFF. The CDR3 coding sequence is TGTGCCAGCAGCCAGGGGACTAGCGGGGCCGGGGAGCTGTTTTTT.

This clone was picked up a small number of times. V usage is TRBV6-2 or TRBV6-3 and J usage is TRBJ2-1, with 11 bases fitting TRBD1. CDR3 length: 17 amino acids. Germline V gene data show CDR1 as MNHEY and CDR2 as SVGEGT. The J segment lost 10 bases and the V segment lost 5 bases, leaving 16 bases of the junction unmatched. The CDR3 bases are TGTGCCAGCAGTCGTATCGGACCGGGACAGGGGGTCCGAGAGCAGTTCTTC. Translating gives CASSRIGPGQGVREQFF.

This chain connects TRBV6-1 to TRBJ1-5; weak D call: TRBD1 (5 bases). V shed 0 bases and J shed 5 bases, with 11 bases lying between them. Germline V gene lookup returns CDR1 MNHNS and CDR2 SASEGT. The CDR3 consists of 15 residues. The CDR3: CASSEAGGDHQPQHF. As DNA, the CDR3 is TGTGCCAGCAGTGAAGCAGGAGGGGATCATCAGCCCCAGCATTTT.